The 30 T cell receptor beta chains listed next were all sequenced from one sample in a study of a mutant IDH1 vaccine in newly diagnosed glioma (dated by TCRdb to 2020 to 2023). What the time point label conveys for this sample: week 5, during vaccination. A 20-mer mutant IDH1 peptide at 300 micrograms in Montanide made up each vaccine dose, which was injected subcutaneously together with topical imiquimod. Their antigens are not known. The library was made by the immunoSEQ multiplex PCR assay. TCRdb carries this immuneACCESS record with in-frame sequences only. Its versions omit some clonotypes, under half of them owing to an unresolved V gene in the studies checked, with the rest unexplained. The sample records 56,000 or so clones, approximately 78% of which are singletons. Approximately 2% of the sample comes from the top ten. This specimen was PBMCs, taken from a glioma patient whose treatment included an IDH1 peptide vaccine. These receptors were taken from a woman aged 40 to 55 with glioma.

The chain carries TRBV27 and TRBJ2-7, with D perhaps TRBD1 (6 bases). Germline loops: CDR1 MNHEY, CDR2 SMNVEV (reference sequence). This CDR3 region has 14 residues. The V end lost 5 bases, the J end lost 5 bases, and 16 bases lay between the germline ends. The CDR3 DNA reads TGTGCCAGCAGTCCATACACAGGGAGCCACGAGCAGTACTTC. Translated, it gives CASSPYTGSHEQYF.

The gene calls are TRBV6-1 and TRBJ2-7; 10 bases are shared with TRBD1. There are 17 residues in the CDR3. The germline V gene has CDR1 MNHNS and CDR2 SASEGT. With 2 bases clipped from V and 4 bases from J, the junction kept 11 bases outside the gene matches. As DNA, the CDR3 is TGTGCCAGCAGTGAAACCCCCAGACAGGGGGCGCTTTACGAGCAGTACTTC. As protein: CASSETPRQGALYEQYF.

The chain combines TRBV7-9 with TRBJ2-6; D uncertain. Trimming cost V 1 base and J 4 bases, with 5 bases left between them. The CDR3 loop spans 14 amino acids. Germline V CDR1 and CDR2: SEHNR, FQNEAQ (reference sequence). CDR3 residues: CASSLVVGANVLTF. CDR3 DNA sequence: TGTGCCAGCAGCTTAGTGGTGGGGGCCAACGTCCTGACTTTC.

This clone was seen more than once but under ten times. The V call is TRBV16, the J call TRBJ2-4; no definite D call. The CDR3 contains 14 residues. Germline V gene data show CDR1 as KGHSY and CDR2 as FQNENV. V gave up 0 bases and J gave up 9 bases, with 12 bases separating them. In nucleotides, the CDR3 is TGTGCCAGCAGCCAATCGGTTGCAGGTGGCATTCAGTACTTC. Amino acid sequence: CASSQSVAGGIQYF.

The V gene is TRBV7-9, the J gene TRBJ2-7; possibly TRBD2 for D (6 bases). Germline lookup yields CDR1 SEHNR and CDR2 FQNEAQ (reference sequence). V gave up 1 base and J gave up 1 base, with 14 bases separating them. The CDR3 has 16 amino acids. The CDR3 loop reads CASSLGIVGGSYEQYF. The CDR3 DNA follows: TGTGCCAGCAGCTTAGGCATCGTTGGGGGGTCCTACGAGCAGTACTTC.

This sequence joins TRBV5-1 and TRBJ2-7; D possibly corresponds to TRBD1 (6 bases). This CDR3 comprises 14 residues. Trimming took 4 bases from V and 0 from J, leaving 11 bases between them. The germline V gene has CDR1 SGHRS and CDR2 YFSETQ. This chain's CDR3 is CASSQRTDSYEQYF. The DNA of the CDR3 is TGCGCCAGCAGCCAAAGGACAGACTCCTACGAGCAGTACTTC.

This clone has just a few counts. The chain carries TRBV11-3 and TRBJ2-2; 8 bases line up with TRBD1. Per germline, CDR1 SGHNT and CDR2 YENEEA. J lost 5 bases, V lost 4 bases, and 6 bases had no gene match. CDR3 length: 15 amino acids. The CDR3 is CASSSSGGLTGELFF. CDR3 in DNA: TGTGCCAGCAGCTCATCAGGGGGCCTAACCGGGGAGCTGTTTTTT. Full variable domain (outside the CDR3, taken from reference TRBV11-3 and TRBJ2-2): EAGVVQSPRYKIIEKKQPVAFWCNPISGHNTLYWYLQNLGQGPELLIRYENEEAVDDSQLPKDRFSAERLKGVDSTLKIQPAELGDSAVYLCASSSSGGLTGELFFGEGSRLTVL.

The chain combines TRBV6-5 with TRBJ2-1; 9 bases match TRBD2. The CDR3 runs to 15 residues. The V segment lost 2 bases and the J segment 7 bases; nucleotides outside the gene matches: 6. CDR1 MNHEY and CDR2 SVGAGI come from the germline V gene. The CDR3 loop is CASSYGSGGNNEQFF. The CDR3 bases are TGTGCCAGCAGTTACGGGAGCGGGGGGAATAATGAGCAGTTCTTC.

This sequence joins TRBV5-5 and TRBJ2-1, with a weak D call TRBD1 (5 bases). Trimming took off 3 bases at V and 0 bases at J, with 13 bases between the two ends. Germline CDR1 SGHKS, CDR2 YYEKEE (reference sequence). The CDR3 is made up of 16 amino acids. CDR3 protein: CASSSAADSSYNEQFF. DNA for the CDR3: TGTGCCAGCAGCTCGGCGGCTGACAGCTCCTACAATGAGCAGTTCTTC.

The chain joins TRBV10-2 to TRBJ1-1; D gene uncertain. The V end lost 10 bases, the J end lost 5 bases, and 11 bases lay between the germline ends. Germline V gene lookup returns CDR1 WSHSY and CDR2 SAAADI. The CDR3 length is 11 residues. CDR3 DNA: TGCGCCACGCGACGGGGAACTGAAGCTTTCTTT. It specifies CATRRGTEAFF.

The chain has TRBV10-3 and TRBJ2-7; D is perhaps TRBD1 or TRBD2 (5 bases each). CDR3 size: 15 residues. CDR1 ENHRY and CDR2 SYGVKD come from the germline V gene. Between the trimmed V and J ends, which lost 6 bases and 0 bases, there was a span of 15 bases. In nucleotides, the CDR3 is TGTGCCATCAGCCGAGGGGTAGCCAGCTCCTACGAGCAGTACTTC. It specifies CAISRGVASSYEQYF.

This clone was observed a handful of times. J is TRBJ1-5 and V is TRBV10-1, with 9 nucleotides matching TRBD1. Germline V gene data show CDR1 as WNHNN and CDR2 as SYGVQD (reference sequence). The CDR3 is made up of 12 amino acids. In nucleotides, the CDR3 is TGCGCGCAGACAGGGGGTAAACAGCCCCAGCATTTT. Translation: CAQTGGKQPQHF.

V gene TRBV10-3 combines with J gene TRBJ2-1; 9 bases fit TRBD2. CDR1 is ENHRY, CDR2 SYGVKD, per germline. With 0 bases clipped from V and 4 bases from J, the junction kept 4 bases outside the gene matches. The CDR3 spans 16 residues. CDR3 loop: CAISESGLAGYNEQFF. The CDR3, as DNA: TGTGCCATCAGTGAGTCTGGGCTAGCGGGGTACAATGAGCAGTTCTTC.

The table lists this clone with a few counts. This chain connects TRBV7-6 to TRBJ2-3, with 8 bases aligning to TRBD2. V lost 2 bases to trimming and J lost 0 bases; unmatched junction nucleotides: 10. There are 18 residues in the CDR3. Per the germline V gene, CDR1 is SGHVS and CDR2 is FNYEAQ. CDR3 bases: TGTGCCAGCAGCTTACAACAACAAGCGGGGGCCAGCACAGATACGCAGTATTTT. This gives the protein CASSLQQQAGASTDTQYF.

This rearrangement joins TRBV9 to TRBJ1-5; weak D call: TRBD1 (5 bases). Per germline, CDR1 SGDLS and CDR2 YYNGEE. V lost 5 bases and J 4 bases, leaving 10 bases between the germline ends. The CDR3 extends over 13 amino acids. CDR3 residues: CASSGGGNQPQHF. The CDR3 nucleotides read TGTGCCAGCAGTGGGGGGGGAAATCAGCCCCAGCATTTT.

This clone was counted once. The chain uses TRBV9 and TRBJ2-1; TRBD1 might be the D (6 bases). V lost 3 bases to trimming and J lost 7 bases, with 11 bases between them. The CDR3 length is 13 residues. Germline CDR1 and CDR2: SGDLS and YYNGEE. CDR3 DNA: TGTGCCAGCAGCGGTTACAGGGCGAATGAGCAGTTCTTC. Its translation is CASSGYRANEQFF.

CDR3 bases: TGTGCCAGCAGTTACTCTGGTGGTGAAGCTTTCTTT. It yields the protein CASSYSGGEAFF. V is TRBV6-5 and J is TRBJ1-1; unclear D gene. The CDR3 is 12 amino acids. Germline assignment: CDR1 MNHEY and CDR2 SVGAGI. V was trimmed by 0 bases and J by 7 bases, leaving 6 bases between them.

Remarks on this clone: This sample includes further DNA sequences coding for the same CDR3. V usage is TRBV20-1 and J usage is TRBJ2-7, with D possibly being TRBD1 (5 bases). With 2 bases removed from V and 5 bases from J, the gap between germline ends came to 7 bases. Germline CDR1 is DFQATT and CDR2 is SNEGSKA (reference sequence). The CDR3 length is 11 residues. Here the CDR3 DNA reads TGCAGTGCTAGACAGGGTAACGAGCAGTACTTC. It specifies CSARQGNEQYF.

The CDR3 DNA reads TGTGCCAGCAGTACCAGCGGGGGGGCCGCAGATACGCAGTATTTT. Translated, it gives CASSTSGGAADTQYF. The chain uses TRBV7-9 and TRBJ2-3, with 10 bases lining up with TRBD2. This CDR3 is 15 amino acids long. V shed 6 bases and J 4 bases; nucleotides not matched to a gene: 7. CDR1 and CDR2 from the germline V gene are SEHNR and FQNEAQ (reference sequence).

V and J are TRBV4-3 and TRBJ2-3; D unresolved. In germline, CDR1 is LGHNA, CDR2 YSLEER. Trimming stripped 1 base from V and 2 bases from J, with 7 bases between. The CDR3 is 14 residues long. The CDR3 nucleotides read TGCGCCAGCAGCCAAGGTGGAAACACAGATACGCAGTATTTT. This encodes CASSQGGNTDTQYF.

J is TRBJ2-1 and V is TRBV13; 9 bases are shared with TRBD2. Germline CDR1 PRHDT, CDR2 FYEKMQ (reference sequence). The CDR3 is 21 amino acids. V gave up 5 bases and J gave up 4 bases; unmatched junction bases: 24. In DNA form, the CDR3 reads TGTGCCAGCAGCAGCAGGGTGGTCGGAACGGCGGGGGGGCCAAGGTACAATGAGCAGTTCTTC. It translates to CASSSRVVGTAGGPRYNEQFF. The whole variable domain, filled in from reference TRBV13 and TRBJ2-1, reads AAGVIQSPRHLIKEKRETATLKCYPIPRHDTVYWYQQGPGQDPQFLISFYEKMQSDKGSIPDRFSAQQFSDYHSELNMSSLELGDSALYFCASSSRVVGTAGGPRYNEQFFGPGTRLTVL.

V and J are TRBV29-1 and TRBJ2-7; D is uncertain. CDR3 length: 15 amino acids. Germline CDR1 reads SQVTM; CDR2 reads ANQGSEA. With 6 bases removed from V and 3 bases from J, the gap between germline ends came to 21 bases. In DNA form, the CDR3 reads TGCAGCGTGGCCTACGGAGCCCAACGAGGCTACGAGCAGTACTTC. Its translation: CSVAYGAQRGYEQYF.

The chain combines TRBV5-6 with TRBJ2-7; D uncertain. Germline assignment: CDR1 SGHDT and CDR2 YYEEEE. The CDR3 loop spans 16 amino acids. The V gene lost 5 bases and the J gene lost 0 bases, with 18 bases spanning the gap. CDR3 residues: CASSGRMLSISYEQYF. Here the CDR3 DNA reads TGTGCCAGCAGTGGACGGATGCTATCTATCTCCTACGAGCAGTACTTC. Using reference TRBV5-6 and TRBJ2-7 for the parts outside the CDR3, the full variable domain is DAGVTQSPTHLIKTRGQQVTLRCSPKSGHDTVSWYQQALGQGPQFIFQYYEEEERQRGNFPDRFSGHQFPNYSSELNVNALLLGDSALYLCASSGRMLSISYEQYFGPGTRLTVT.

The chain is built from TRBV11-2 and TRBJ2-1, with 8 positions matching TRBD2. CDR1 is SGHAT and CDR2 is FQNNGV in the germline V gene. V dropped 8 bases and J dropped 8; count of bases not matched to a gene: 8. The CDR3 is 13 residues long. As DNA, the CDR3 is TGTGCCAGCCGCTCATCGGGGGGGCATGAGCAGTTCTTC. Encoded protein: CASRSSGGHEQFF.

The gene calls are TRBV11-1 and TRBJ2-3; D ambiguous. The CDR3 length is 17 residues. The germline V gene encodes CDR1 SGHAT and CDR2 FQDESV (reference sequence). V was pared by 0 bases and J by 4 bases, with 17 bases between. CDR3 protein: CASSLAERISSPDTQYF. DNA of the CDR3: TGTGCCAGCAGCTTAGCGGAACGGATTAGCAGCCCAGATACGCAGTATTTT.

This sequence joins TRBV6-5 and TRBJ1-3; D not resolved. The length of the CDR3 is 13 residues. Germline V CDR1 and CDR2: MNHEY, SVGAGI. Trimming took 0 bases from V and 4 from J, leaving 4 bases between them. For the CDR3, the DNA is TGTGCCAGCAGTTACTCCGAAGGAAACACCATATATTTT. It is translated as CASSYSEGNTIYF.

The chain has TRBV7-8 and TRBJ1-6; D unclear. The CDR3 sequence is 14 residues long. Germline values: CDR1 SGHVS, CDR2 FQNEAQ. V shed 7 bases and J shed 3 bases, with 10 bases lying between them. DNA for the CDR3: TGTGCCAGCAACCAGAACAGCTATAATTCACCCCTCCACTTT. It translates to CASNQNSYNSPLHF. Complete variable domain (other parts from reference TRBV7-8 and TRBJ1-6): GAGVSQSPRYKVAKRGQDVALRCDPISGHVSLFWYQQALGQGPEFLTYFQNEAQLDKSGLPSDRFFAERPEGSVSTLKIQRTQQEDSAVYLCASNQNSYNSPLHFGNGTRLTVT.

The V call is TRBV6-1, the J call TRBJ2-5; 10 positions agree with TRBD2. This CDR3 has 15 residues. The germline CDR1 and CDR2 sequences are MNHNS and SASEGT. J was trimmed by 3 bases and V by 10 bases; bases with no gene match: 11. CDR3 in DNA: TGTGCCATCTTCAAGACCCTAGCGGGGGAAGAGACCCAGTACTTC. As protein: CAIFKTLAGEETQYF.

J is TRBJ1-2 and V is TRBV6-5; D unresolved. CDR3 size: 14 residues. Germline CDR1 reads MNHEY; CDR2 reads SVGAGI. Trimming stripped 6 bases from V and 3 bases from J, with 14 bases between. CDR3 sequence reads: CASSRTGSDYGYTF. CDR3 coding DNA: TGTGCCAGCAGCCGTACGGGGTCGGACTATGGCTACACCTTC.

V gene TRBV7-9 combines with J gene TRBJ2-2; weak D call: TRBD2 (6 bases). In germline, CDR1 is SEHNR, CDR2 FQNEAQ (reference sequence). The CDR3 contains 15 residues. Trimming left V 5 bases short and J 2 bases short, with 12 bases between. CDR3 nucleotides: TGTGCCAGCAGCCCTTCCGGGAGTAACACCGGGGAGCTGTTTTTT. Translating gives CASSPSGSNTGELFF.